These T cell receptor beta chains were read from a single sample in a study of blood T cells in healthy people across ages. Each CDR3 protein gets one entry after TCRdb re-called the 5' RACE reads with MiXCR. The sample includes 1.5 million to 2 million distinct CDR3 sequences, about 31% of them seen just once. The sequenced sample consisted of blood. The receptor set was obtained from a woman aged 30 to 39 in good health. Each CDR3 is given with its conserved first and last residue. Each record gives: CDR3 protein, V gene, J gene, D gene. A D gene is named only where the DNA matches it firmly.

CDR3 protein: CASSSQRSHEQYF; V gene: TRBV7-9; J gene: TRBJ2-7; D gene: -
CDR3 protein: CASSPPAGDHGEQYF; V gene: TRBV11-2; J gene: -; D gene: TRBD2
CDR3 protein: CASESDYHNEQFF; V gene: TRBV5-6; J gene: TRBJ2-1; D gene: -
CDR3 protein: CSASTMGGNQPQHF; V gene: TRBV20-1; J gene: TRBJ1-5; D gene: -
CDR3 protein: CSADLGTEAFF; V gene: TRBV20-1; J gene: TRBJ1-1; D gene: -
CDR3 protein: CAISGGRSADTQYF; V gene: TRBV10-3; J gene: TRBJ2-3; D gene: -
CDR3 protein: CASREGLDEKLFF; V gene: TRBV9; J gene: TRBJ1-4; D gene: -
CDR3 protein: CASSSDSVSYLNSPLHF; V gene: TRBV7-9; J gene: TRBJ1-6; D gene: -
CDR3 protein: CSAAGTSNHEQYF; V gene: TRBV20-1; J gene: TRBJ2-7; D gene: TRBD2
CDR3 protein: CASSQDSLAGETQYF; V gene: TRBV4-2; J gene: TRBJ2-5; D gene: TRBD2
CDR3 protein: CASSDKYQETQYF; V gene: TRBV2; J gene: TRBJ2-5; D gene: -
CDR3 protein: CASSLWVIDYNEQFF; V gene: TRBV5-1; J gene: TRBJ2-1; D gene: -
CDR3 protein: CSVHTGYDQPQHF; V gene: TRBV20-1; J gene: TRBJ1-5; D gene: -
CDR3 protein: CASSSDRPPGNEQFF; V gene: TRBV5-1; J gene: TRBJ2-1; D gene: -
CDR3 protein: CASSRTQEGIDGYTF; V gene: TRBV5-1; J gene: TRBJ1-2; D gene: -
CDR3 protein: CASSKIPAGVYHEQYF; V gene: TRBV7-9; J gene: TRBJ2-7; D gene: -
CDR3 protein: CASSEALFGGSSYEQYF; V gene: TRBV6-1; J gene: TRBJ2-7; D gene: TRBD2
CDR3 protein: CASSPLDPTDTQYF; V gene: TRBV7-9; J gene: TRBJ2-3; D gene: -
CDR3 protein: CASSLEPSGRNYNEQFF; V gene: TRBV27; J gene: TRBJ2-1; D gene: TRBD2
CDR3 protein: CASSRQGRGGYNEQFF; V gene: TRBV7-3; J gene: TRBJ2-1; D gene: TRBD2
CDR3 protein: CATRDNLNTEAFF; V gene: TRBV27; J gene: TRBJ1-1; D gene: -
CDR3 protein: CASSDRSYTEAFF; V gene: TRBV2; J gene: TRBJ1-1; D gene: -
CDR3 protein: CASSDREPGLAGGEQYF; V gene: TRBV5-1; J gene: TRBJ2-7; D gene: TRBD2
CDR3 protein: CASSWTPGLAGGPSGEQYF; V gene: TRBV5-5; J gene: TRBJ2-7; D gene: TRBD2
CDR3 protein: CASRESTGGLNQPQHF; V gene: TRBV2; J gene: TRBJ1-5; D gene: -
CDR3 protein: CSVAGLALYNEQFF; V gene: TRBV29-1; J gene: TRBJ2-1; D gene: TRBD2
CDR3 protein: CSAEGLAYNEQFF; V gene: TRBV20-1; J gene: TRBJ2-1; D gene: TRBD2
CDR3 protein: CASSKPASYEQYF; V gene: TRBV19; J gene: TRBJ2-7; D gene: -
CDR3 protein: CASSQHLGNRGTDTQYF; V gene: TRBV5-1; J gene: TRBJ2-3; D gene: -
CDR3 protein: CSASSGTTYEQFF; V gene: TRBV20-1; J gene: TRBJ2-1; D gene: -
CDR3 protein: CASSLDGTVQETQYF; V gene: TRBV11-2; J gene: TRBJ2-5; D gene: TRBD1
CDR3 protein: CSVDPYSKDEQFF; V gene: TRBV29-1; J gene: TRBJ2-1; D gene: -
CDR3 protein: CSARDGAGGEETQYF; V gene: TRBV20-1; J gene: TRBJ2-5; D gene: TRBD2
CDR3 protein: CASSAYTGGGGYTF; V gene: TRBV27; J gene: TRBJ1-2; D gene: TRBD1
CDR3 protein: CSARELAGGYEQYF; V gene: TRBV20-1; J gene: TRBJ2-7; D gene: TRBD2
CDR3 protein: CASSEARQETQYF; V gene: TRBV19; J gene: TRBJ2-5; D gene: -
CDR3 protein: CASSRGLPIYNEQFF; V gene: TRBV18; J gene: TRBJ2-1; D gene: -
CDR3 protein: CSARGGTSYEQYF; V gene: TRBV20-1; J gene: TRBJ2-7; D gene: -
CDR3 protein: CACSSRLAGGTDTQYF; V gene: TRBV5-4; J gene: TRBJ2-3; D gene: TRBD2
CDR3 protein: CASSFGGRVGIQETQYF; V gene: TRBV28; J gene: TRBJ2-5; D gene: TRBD2
CDR3 protein: CASSSSWGYGYTF; V gene: TRBV28; J gene: TRBJ1-2; D gene: -
CDR3 protein: CSVDPQRSGLANYNEQFF; V gene: TRBV29-1; J gene: TRBJ2-1; D gene: TRBD2
CDR3 protein: CASRYRGRGETQYF; V gene: TRBV6-1; J gene: TRBJ2-5; D gene: TRBD1
CDR3 protein: CASRGTRTSQETQYF; V gene: TRBV6-6; J gene: TRBJ2-5; D gene: -
CDR3 protein: CASSVVGGASDTQYF; V gene: TRBV9; J gene: TRBJ2-3; D gene: TRBD2
CDR3 protein: CASSGGTSQWDTQYF; V gene: TRBV6-1; J gene: TRBJ2-3; D gene: -
CDR3 protein: CASSDTGGAGYGYTF; V gene: TRBV12-3/TRBV12-4; J gene: TRBJ1-2; D gene: TRBD1
CDR3 protein: CASWGVGNNEQYF; V gene: TRBV5-1; J gene: -; D gene: -
CDR3 protein: CASSPRGVAKNIQYF; V gene: TRBV28; J gene: TRBJ2-4; D gene: TRBD2
CDR3 protein: CAGSRGFDRDNQPQHF; V gene: TRBV7-3; J gene: TRBJ1-5; D gene: TRBD1
CDR3 protein: CASSFGGQGVSYEQYF; V gene: TRBV5-1; J gene: TRBJ2-7; D gene: TRBD1
CDR3 protein: CASSGEQGAGTEAFF; V gene: TRBV5-6; J gene: TRBJ1-1; D gene: TRBD1
CDR3 protein: CASSPTGGRTTDTQYF; V gene: TRBV5-1; J gene: TRBJ2-3; D gene: -
CDR3 protein: CASSPVARREDEQYF; V gene: TRBV5-1; J gene: TRBJ2-7; D gene: TRBD2
CDR3 protein: CASGGTSGGASYNEQFF; V gene: TRBV4-2; J gene: TRBJ2-1; D gene: TRBD2
CDR3 protein: CASSLGQGVPSYNEQFF; V gene: TRBV7-9; J gene: TRBJ2-1; D gene: TRBD1
CDR3 protein: CASSQGLALHF; V gene: TRBV3-1; J gene: TRBJ1-6; D gene: -
CDR3 protein: CASSLALEGMNTEAFF; V gene: TRBV12-3/TRBV12-4; J gene: TRBJ1-1; D gene: -
CDR3 protein: CASSYQTSGDTQYF; V gene: TRBV7-2; J gene: TRBJ2-3; D gene: TRBD2
CDR3 protein: CARLDWTGQGRHEQYF; V gene: TRBV6-4; J gene: TRBJ2-7; D gene: TRBD1